The 17 T cell receptor beta chains in this list originate from one sample, sequenced in a study of blood T cells in healthy people across ages. Next came a second PCR, run for roughly 6 to 11 cycles, which used a sample-barcoded 5' primer along with a J-beta primer mix. TCRdb re-derived calls from the 5' RACE reads in MiXCR, one entry per CDR3 protein. The sample includes approximately 850,000 distinct CDR3 sequences, over 45% of them seen just once. Sequenced sample: blood. The origin of the receptors is a man younger than 40 in good health.

This clonotype has more than one count but fewer than ten. CDR3 DNA: TGTGCCAGCAGTTTAGAGGGGCGTAACTCCTACGAGCAGTACTTC. This sequence encodes CASSLEGRNSYEQYF. V is TRBV12-3 or TRBV12-4 and J is TRBJ2-7; D is perhaps TRBD1 (5 bases). The CDR3 consists of 15 residues. The V and J ends lost 1 base and 0 bases respectively, with 10 bases between them.

The chain carries TRBV29-1 and TRBJ2-1; D is perhaps TRBD2 (6 bases). The ends were cut back, 8 bases at V and 9 bases at J, with 14 bases in the middle. Germline V gives CDR1 SQVTM, CDR2 ANQGSEA. The CDR3 is made up of 11 amino acids. CDR3 in amino acids: CSIWGDGEQFF. The CDR3 DNA is TGCAGCATTTGGGGGGACGGTGAGCAGTTCTTC.

This clonotype was observed a handful of times. J is TRBJ2-7 and V is TRBV10-3; 8 nucleotides line up with TRBD2. Germline V gene sequence: CDR1 ENHRY, CDR2 SYGVKD. After removal of 5 bases from V and 2 bases from J, the junction contained 11 bases not matched to a gene. There are 16 residues in the CDR3. The CDR3 sequence: CAISQGHGRGTYEQYF. CDR3 DNA: TGTGCCATCAGTCAGGGCCACGGGAGGGGGACCTACGAGCAGTACTTC.

This clonotype was found a few times. This chain links TRBV12-3 or TRBV12-4 with TRBJ2-5; D uncertain. Trimming stripped 6 bases from V and 7 bases from J, with 18 bases between. CDR3 length: 14 amino acids. The chain's CDR3 is CASSPSKAAVTQYF. For the CDR3, the DNA is TGTGCCAGCAGCCCTTCGAAAGCTGCCGTGACCCAGTACTTC.

The chain is built from TRBV7-2 and TRBJ2-4; D is perhaps TRBD2 (7 bases). Matching the DNA end better, TRBJ2-5 makes the J call doubtful. Germline CDR1 and CDR2: SGHTA and FQGNSA. The CDR3 sequence is 14 residues long. CDR3 DNA: TGTGCCAGCAGCCCAGCACAGGGAGGGGAGACCCAGTACTTC. It specifies CASSPAQGGETQYF.

The V and J genes are TRBV10-3 and TRBJ2-5, with 7 nucleotides matching TRBD1. Per the germline V gene, CDR1 is ENHRY and CDR2 is SYGVKD. J was trimmed by 5 bases and V by 6 bases; bases with no gene match: 6. There are 13 residues in the CDR3. CDR3 sequence (DNA): TGTGCCATCAGCTCCGACAGGGTTGAGACCCAGTACTTC. Amino acid sequence: CAISSDRVETQYF.

This clonotype was picked up a small number of times. The chain couples TRBV29-1 to TRBJ2-3, with a weak D call TRBD2 (5 bases). This CDR3 contains 14 residues. V lost 6 bases to trimming and J lost 8 bases, with 21 bases between them. CDR1 and CDR2 (germline): SQVTM, ANQGSEA. DNA of the CDR3: TGCAGCGTCGGACTGGGCCCTACCGAAGTTACGCAGTATTTT. It translates to CSVGLGPTEVTQYF.

This chain uses TRBV7-3 with TRBJ2-5; 8 nucleotides agree with TRBD2. Germline CDR1 SGHTA, CDR2 FQGTGA. This CDR3 contains 14 residues. Trimming removed 2 bases from V and 5 bases from J; junction bases left unmatched: 4. Here the CDR3 reads CASSLLSGSETQYF. In DNA form, the CDR3 reads TGTGCCAGCAGCTTACTGAGCGGGAGTGAGACCCAGTACTTC.

Notes on this clonotype: Sequence at one end of the junction differs from germline and may be a read error. V and J are TRBV11-2 and TRBJ2-5; 7 bases are a match to TRBD2. Per germline, CDR1 SGHAT and CDR2 FQNNGV. The CDR3 runs to 15 residues. The CDR3, as DNA: TGTGCCAGCAGCTCCCCGGGGGAGGGGCAAGAGACCCAGCACTTC. Protein product: CASSSPGEGQETQHF.

Of note for this clonotype: A read error is possible here, since a much larger clone lies one base away. This chain joins TRBV10-1 and TRBJ2-3; D is undetermined. Germline loops: CDR1 WNHNN, CDR2 SYGVQD (reference sequence). Trimming stripped 2 bases from V and 3 bases from J, with 9 bases between. The CDR3 is 14 residues long. The CDR3 DNA follows: TGCGCCAGCAGTGAGGGACGGCAAACAGATACGCAGTATTTT. Translated: CASSEGRQTDTQYF.

This clonotype is a singleton in its sample. V usage is TRBV20-1 and J usage is TRBJ1-2, with 7 nucleotides matching TRBD1. This CDR3 comprises 14 residues. The V segment lost 1 base and the J segment 5 bases; nucleotides outside the gene matches: 7. Germline CDR1 DFQATT, CDR2 SNEGSKA (reference sequence). In DNA, the CDR3 is TGCAGTGCTAGAGCTGTCGGGACAGCTTATGGCTACACCTTC. Amino acid sequence: CSARAVGTAYGYTF.

This clonotype was picked up many times. This chain connects TRBV29-1 to TRBJ2-4; the D call may be TRBD1 or TRBD2 (5 bases each). Trimming pared 6 bases from V and 7 bases from J, leaving 16 bases between. Germline V gene lookup returns CDR1 SQVTM and CDR2 ANQGSEA. The CDR3 contains 13 residues. CDR3 region: CSVTGPDGNIQYF. The CDR3 DNA follows: TGCAGCGTCACGGGACCGGACGGCAACATTCAGTACTTC. Supplemented by reference TRBV29-1 and TRBJ2-4, the full variable domain reads SAVISQKPSRDICQRGTSLTIQCQVDSQVTMMFWYRQQPGQSLTLIATANQGSEATYESGFVIDKFPISRPNLTFSTLTVSNMSPEDSSIYLCSVTGPDGNIQYFGAGTRLSVL.

This clonotype was picked up a small number of times. The junction differs from germline at one of its ends, possibly a read error. The chain couples TRBV20-1 to TRBJ2-7; perhaps TRBD2 as D (5 bases). Germline values: CDR1 DFQATT, CDR2 SNEGSKA (reference sequence). This CDR3 comprises 15 residues. In DNA form, the CDR3 reads TGCAGCGCTATTCCCGCGGTAGGGAGCTCCTACGAGCAGTACTTC. Translated, it gives CSAIPAVGSSYEQYF.

The V and J genes are TRBV24-1 and TRBJ2-3, with a weak D call TRBD2 (5 bases). There are 15 residues in the CDR3. Deletions cut 3 bases from V and 4 bases from J, with 13 bases between. Germline lookup yields CDR1 KGHDR and CDR2 SFDVKD. CDR3 sequence: CATSDIGLAPDTQYF. The CDR3 DNA reads TGTGCCACCAGTGATATCGGGCTAGCCCCAGATACGCAGTATTTT.

Ten or more counts support this clonotype. The rearrangement links TRBV20-1 to TRBJ2-5; 11 positions agree with TRBD2. This CDR3 is built from 13 residues. Germline loops: CDR1 DFQATT, CDR2 SNEGSKA (reference sequence). After removal of 5 bases from V and 3 bases from J, the junction contained 2 bases not matched to a gene. This chain's CDR3 is CSAPTSGEETQYF. The CDR3 DNA follows: TGCAGTGCTCCGACTAGCGGGGAAGAGACCCAGTACTTC.

The J gene is TRBJ1-6, the V gene TRBV20-1, with 8 positions matching TRBD1. The ends lost 3 bases at V and 0 bases at J; junction bases unmatched: 7. This CDR3 is built from 17 residues. CDR1 and CDR2 from the germline V gene are DFQATT and SNEGSKA (reference sequence). The CDR3 reads CSARTTGVGSYNSPLHF. CDR3 DNA: TGCAGTGCTAGGACGACAGGGGTTGGCTCCTATAATTCACCCCTCCACTTT.

This clonotype was found a few times. The V call is TRBV27, the J call TRBJ2-7; 7 positions agree with TRBD2. Trimming cost V 5 bases and J 2 bases; bases outside gene matches: 18. CDR1 MNHEY and CDR2 SMNVEV come from the germline V gene (reference sequence). This CDR3 region has 18 residues. The CDR3 DNA reads TGTGCCAGCAGTGCAAAGAGACGGACTCAGCGGGAACCCTACGAGCAGTACTTC. Translating gives CASSAKRRTQREPYEQYF.